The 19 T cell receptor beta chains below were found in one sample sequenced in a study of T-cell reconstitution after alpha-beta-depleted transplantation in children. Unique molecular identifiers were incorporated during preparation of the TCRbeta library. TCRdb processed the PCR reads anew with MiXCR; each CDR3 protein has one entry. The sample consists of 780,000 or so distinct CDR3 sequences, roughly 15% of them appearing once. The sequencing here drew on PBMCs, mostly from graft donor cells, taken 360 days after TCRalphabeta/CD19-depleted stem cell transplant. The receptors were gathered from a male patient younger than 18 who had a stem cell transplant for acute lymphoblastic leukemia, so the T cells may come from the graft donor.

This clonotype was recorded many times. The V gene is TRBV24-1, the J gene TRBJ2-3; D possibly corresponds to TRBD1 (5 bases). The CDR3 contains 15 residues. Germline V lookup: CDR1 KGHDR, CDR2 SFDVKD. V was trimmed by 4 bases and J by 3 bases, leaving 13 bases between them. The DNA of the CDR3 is TGTGCCACCAGTGAGTCAGGGAAAAGGACAGATACGCAGTATTTT. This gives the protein CATSESGKRTDTQYF.

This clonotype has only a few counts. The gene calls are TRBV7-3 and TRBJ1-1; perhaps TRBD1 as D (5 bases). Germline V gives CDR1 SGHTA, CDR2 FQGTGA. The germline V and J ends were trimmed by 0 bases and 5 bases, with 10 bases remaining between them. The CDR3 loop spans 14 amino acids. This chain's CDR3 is CASSLTTGATEAFF. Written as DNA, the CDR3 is TGTGCCAGCAGCTTAACTACCGGGGCGACTGAAGCTTTCTTT.

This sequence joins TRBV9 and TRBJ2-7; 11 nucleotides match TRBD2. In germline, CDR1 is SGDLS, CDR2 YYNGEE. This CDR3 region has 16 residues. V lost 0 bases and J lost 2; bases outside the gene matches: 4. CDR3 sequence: CASSVGTSGPAYEQYF. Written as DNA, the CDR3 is TGTGCCAGCAGCGTAGGGACTAGCGGGCCTGCCTACGAGCAGTACTTC. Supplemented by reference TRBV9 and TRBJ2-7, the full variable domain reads DSGVTQTPKHLITATGQRVTLRCSPRSGDLSVYWYQQSLDQGLQFLIQYYNGEERAKGNILERFSAQQFPDLHSELNLSSLELGDSALYFCASSVGTSGPAYEQYFGPGTRLTVT.

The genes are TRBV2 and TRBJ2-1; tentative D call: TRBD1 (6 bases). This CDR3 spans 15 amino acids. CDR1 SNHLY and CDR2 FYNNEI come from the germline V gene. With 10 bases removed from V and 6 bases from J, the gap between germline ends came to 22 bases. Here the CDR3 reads CATRWGTPRTNEQFF. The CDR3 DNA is TGTGCCACCAGGTGGGGGACACCTCGCACCAATGAGCAGTTCTTC.

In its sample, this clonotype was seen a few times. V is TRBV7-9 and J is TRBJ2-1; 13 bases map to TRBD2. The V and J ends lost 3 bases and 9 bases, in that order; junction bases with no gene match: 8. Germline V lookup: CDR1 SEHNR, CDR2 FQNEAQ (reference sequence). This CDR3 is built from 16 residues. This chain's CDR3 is CASSLVGGLAGPEQFF. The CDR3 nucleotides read TGTGCCAGCAGCTTGGTTGGGGGACTAGCGGGACCTGAGCAGTTCTTC.

The CDR3 nucleotides are TGTGCCAGCAGTAGGGACAGGGGGCCCGAGCAGTACTTC. Protein sequence: CASSRDRGPEQYF. This chain uses TRBV12-3 or TRBV12-4 with TRBJ2-7; 12 bases are a match to TRBD1. Germline trimming cut 5 bases from V and 6 bases from J; bases unmatched to any gene: 2. This CDR3 region has 13 residues.

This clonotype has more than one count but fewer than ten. As DNA, the CDR3 is TGCGCCAGCAGCTTTGGGGCCTCTGTTGACGAGCAGTACTTC. This gives the protein CASSFGASVDEQYF. This sequence joins TRBV5-1 and TRBJ2-7; possible D gene TRBD1, 5 bases. CDR1 and CDR2 (germline): SGHRS, YFSETQ. Trimming left V 2 bases short and J 5 bases short, with 14 bases between. This CDR3 is 14 amino acids long.

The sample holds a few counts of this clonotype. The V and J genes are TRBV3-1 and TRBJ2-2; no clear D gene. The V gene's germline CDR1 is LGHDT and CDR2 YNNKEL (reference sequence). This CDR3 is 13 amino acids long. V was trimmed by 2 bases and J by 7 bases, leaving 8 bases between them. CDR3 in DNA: TGTGCCAGCAGCCAACTATGGGACGGGGAGCTGTTTTTT. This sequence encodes CASSQLWDGELFF.

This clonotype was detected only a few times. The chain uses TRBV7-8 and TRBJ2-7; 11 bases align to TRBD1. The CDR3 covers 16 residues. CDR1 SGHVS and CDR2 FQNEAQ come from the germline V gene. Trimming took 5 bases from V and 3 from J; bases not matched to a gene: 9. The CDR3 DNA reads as TGTGCCAGCAGCCTACGGCCCGGGACAGGGGGCTACGAGCAGTACTTC. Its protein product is CASSLRPGTGGYEQYF.

The CDR3 loop is CASSLRTGSSSYNEQFF. In DNA, the CDR3 is TGTGCCAGCAGCTTGCGGACGGGAAGTAGCTCCTACAATGAGCAGTTCTTC. The V and J genes are TRBV5-5 and TRBJ2-1; possibly TRBD2 for D (5 bases). Per the germline V gene, CDR1 is SGHKS and CDR2 is YYEKEE (reference sequence). The germline V and J ends were trimmed by 1 base and 0 bases, with 14 bases remaining between them. This CDR3 comprises 17 residues.

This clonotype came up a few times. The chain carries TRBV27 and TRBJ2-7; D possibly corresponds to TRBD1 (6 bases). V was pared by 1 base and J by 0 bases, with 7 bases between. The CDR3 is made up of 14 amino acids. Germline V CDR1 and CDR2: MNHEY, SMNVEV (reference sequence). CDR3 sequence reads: CASSLWDTSYEQYF. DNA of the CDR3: TGTGCCAGCAGTTTATGGGACACCTCCTACGAGCAGTACTTC.

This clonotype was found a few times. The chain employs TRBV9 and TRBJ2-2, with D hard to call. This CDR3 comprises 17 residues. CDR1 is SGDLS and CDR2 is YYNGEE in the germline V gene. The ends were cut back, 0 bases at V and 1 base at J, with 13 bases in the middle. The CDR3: CASSVEDLMRNTGELFF. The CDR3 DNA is TGTGCCAGCAGCGTAGAGGATCTTATGAGGAACACCGGGGAGCTGTTTTTT.

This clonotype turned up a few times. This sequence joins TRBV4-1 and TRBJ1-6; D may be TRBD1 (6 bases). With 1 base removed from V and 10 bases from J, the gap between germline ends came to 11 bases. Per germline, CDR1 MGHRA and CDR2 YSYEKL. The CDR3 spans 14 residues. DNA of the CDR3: TGCGCCAGCAGCCAAGGTACAGGGCCATCACCCCTCCACTTT. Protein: CASSQGTGPSPLHF.

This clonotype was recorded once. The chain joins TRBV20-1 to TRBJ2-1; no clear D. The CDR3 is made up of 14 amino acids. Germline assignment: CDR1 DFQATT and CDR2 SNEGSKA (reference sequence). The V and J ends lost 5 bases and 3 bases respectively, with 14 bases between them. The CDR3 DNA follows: TGCAGTGCTCCAGCTTGGGGTAGCTACAATGAGCAGTTCTTC. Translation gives CSAPAWGSYNEQFF.

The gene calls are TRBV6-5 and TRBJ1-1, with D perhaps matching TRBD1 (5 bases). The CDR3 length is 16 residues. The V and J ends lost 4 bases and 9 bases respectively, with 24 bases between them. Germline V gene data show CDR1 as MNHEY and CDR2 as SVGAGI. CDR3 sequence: CASSLPGPSSGGQAFF. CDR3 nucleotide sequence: TGTGCCAGCAGTTTGCCGGGACCCTCGTCTGGAGGCCAAGCTTTCTTT.

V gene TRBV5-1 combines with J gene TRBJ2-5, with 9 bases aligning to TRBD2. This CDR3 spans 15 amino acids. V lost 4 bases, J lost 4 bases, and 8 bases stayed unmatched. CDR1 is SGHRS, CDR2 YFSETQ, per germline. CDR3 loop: CASSPRTSDVETQYF. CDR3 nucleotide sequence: TGCGCCAGCAGCCCCCGGACTAGCGACGTAGAGACCCAGTACTTC.

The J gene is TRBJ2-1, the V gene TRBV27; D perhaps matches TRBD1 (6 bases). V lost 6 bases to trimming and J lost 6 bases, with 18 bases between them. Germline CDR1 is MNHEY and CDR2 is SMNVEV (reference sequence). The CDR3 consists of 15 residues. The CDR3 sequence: CASSQAFRGSNEQFF. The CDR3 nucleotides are TGTGCCAGCAGCCAGGCGTTCAGGGGAAGCAATGAGCAGTTCTTC.

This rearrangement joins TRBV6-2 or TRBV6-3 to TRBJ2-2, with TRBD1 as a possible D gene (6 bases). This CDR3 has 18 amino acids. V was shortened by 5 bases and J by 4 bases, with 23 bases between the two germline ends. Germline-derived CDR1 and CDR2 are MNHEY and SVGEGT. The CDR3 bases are TGTGCCAGCAGTGGAACAGGGTTTAGCCCTTTCAGCACCGGGGAGCTGTTTTTT. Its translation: CASSGTGFSPFSTGELFF.

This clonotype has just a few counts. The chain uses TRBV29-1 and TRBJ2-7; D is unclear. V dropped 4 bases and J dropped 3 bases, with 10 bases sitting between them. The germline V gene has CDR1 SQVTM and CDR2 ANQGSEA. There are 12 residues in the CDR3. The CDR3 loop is CSVAGLHYEQYF. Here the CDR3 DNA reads TGCAGCGTTGCCGGGTTACACTACGAGCAGTACTTC.